The present entry profiles one T cell receptor beta chain with its context. This specimen comes from a study of OX40 agonist ivuxolimab in advanced cancers. Across the study: Patients were infused with ivuxolimab every 2 weeks at 0.01 to 10 mg/kg.

Profiled with immunoSEQ multiplex PCR; TCRdb holds only in-frame clones, not every one. The sample carries some 100,000 clones, approximately 90% recorded once. Trimming pared 3 bases from V and 1 base from J, leaving 10 bases between. This CDR3 has 14 amino acids. Per germline, CDR1 SGDLS and CDR2 YYNGEE. The chain has TRBV9 and TRBJ1-1; D is possibly TRBD1 (6 bases). The clonotype was recovered from an adult with an advanced solid tumor such as melanoma, head and neck, liver or kidney cancer. The source was CD4+ or CD8+ T cells sorted from blood, collected in a trial of the OX40 agonist ivuxolimab. The CDR3 DNA follows: TGTGCCAGCAGCGAAACAGGGACGAACACTGAAGCTTTCTTT. This codes for CASSETGTNTEAFF.